The rows below give T cell receptor beta chains drawn from one sample of a study of neurological immune-mediated disorders. TCRdb processed the 5' RACE reads anew with MiXCR; each CDR3 protein has one entry. This table has about 27,000 distinct CDR3 sequences, 2% to 2.5% appearing once. Specimen: PBMCs. The receptor source for this set is a woman aged 45-65 years with multiple sclerosis. Each CDR3 is given with its conserved first and last residue. Each record gives: clone size, J gene, D gene, V gene, CDR3 DNA, CDR3 protein. A D gene is named only where the DNA matches it firmly. Clone sizes are given selectively: once, few, many, or a class where the clone is expanded.

clone size: many; J gene: TRBJ2-7; D gene: TRBD1; V gene: TRBV7-2; CDR3 DNA: TGTGCCAGCAGCTCCCCGGGACAGAGATCCTACGAGCAGTACTTC; CDR3 protein: CASSSPGQRSYEQYF
clone size: many; J gene: TRBJ1-3; D gene: TRBD1; V gene: TRBV18; CDR3 DNA: TGTGCCAGCTCACCAAACGGTGAGGGGGCTGGAGACACCATATATTTT; CDR3 protein: CASSPNGEGAGDTIYF
clone size: many; J gene: TRBJ2-3; D gene: TRBD2; V gene: TRBV4-1; CDR3 DNA: TGCGCCAGCAGCCCCCAGGGACTAGCGGGTCCAGATACGCAGTATTTT; CDR3 protein: CASSPQGLAGPDTQYF
clone size: few; J gene: TRBJ2-1; D gene: -; V gene: TRBV27; CDR3 DNA: TGTGCCAGCAGCCGCCGGGGGCCAGGTAGGAATGAGCAGTTCTTC; CDR3 protein: CASSRRGPGRNEQFF
clone size: many; J gene: TRBJ2-3; D gene: -; V gene: TRBV20-1; CDR3 DNA: TGCAGTGCTAGAGCGCCAGCGGACACGCAGTATTTT; CDR3 protein: CSARAPADTQYF
clone size: many; J gene: TRBJ1-5; D gene: -; V gene: TRBV4-3; CDR3 DNA: TGCGCCAGCAGCCAGTATGTGCGTCAGCCCCAGCATTTT; CDR3 protein: CASSQYVRQPQHF
clone size: few; J gene: TRBJ1-6; D gene: -; V gene: TRBV20-1; CDR3 DNA: TGCAGTGCTAGAGATTTCCGGGTCAATTCACCCCTCAACTTT; CDR3 protein: CSARDFRVNSPLNF
clone size: few; J gene: TRBJ1-5; D gene: -; V gene: TRBV6-2/TRBV6-3; CDR3 DNA: TGTGCCAGCAGTTTACGAAGCGGGGGGAGTCGCAATCAGCCCCAGCATTTT; CDR3 protein: CASSLRSGGSRNQPQHF
clone size: many; J gene: TRBJ2-1; D gene: -; V gene: TRBV29-1; CDR3 DNA: TGCAGCGCCAATCCGAGGAGACTCGGCAATGAGCAGTTCTTC; CDR3 protein: CSANPRRLGNEQFF
clone size: many; J gene: TRBJ2-7; D gene: TRBD1; V gene: TRBV12-3/TRBV12-4; CDR3 DNA: TGTGCCAGCAGTTTGGGGACAGTCCCCTTCTACGAGCAGTACTTC; CDR3 protein: CASSLGTVPFYEQYF
clone size: many; J gene: TRBJ2-7; D gene: -; V gene: TRBV5-1; CDR3 DNA: TGCGCCAGCAAAAGGGGGACTTCGGCCTACGAGCAGTACTTC; CDR3 protein: CASKRGTSAYEQYF
clone size: few; J gene: TRBJ2-3; D gene: -; V gene: TRBV7-9; CDR3 DNA: TGTGCCGGTGATAAGGCAGATACGCAGTATTTT; CDR3 protein: CAGDKADTQYF
clone size: many; J gene: TRBJ1-6; D gene: -; V gene: TRBV6-1; CDR3 DNA: TGTGCCAGCAGCGAGGGGTATAATTCACCCCTCCACTTT; CDR3 protein: CASSEGYNSPLHF
clone size: many; J gene: TRBJ1-4; D gene: -; V gene: TRBV20-1; CDR3 DNA: TGCAGTGCTAGAGTCGTTAGGGGGAATAATGAAAAACTGTTTTTT; CDR3 protein: CSARVVRGNNEKLFF
clone size: many; J gene: TRBJ2-4; D gene: TRBD1; V gene: TRBV20-1; CDR3 DNA: TGCAGTGCTCGGACAGGGGAAGGCAAAAACATTCAGTACTTC; CDR3 protein: CSARTGEGKNIQYF
clone size: many; J gene: TRBJ1-3; D gene: -; V gene: TRBV7-9; CDR3 DNA: TGTGCCAGCAGCCCTATACAGGGTTACGGAAACACCATATATTTT; CDR3 protein: CASSPIQGYGNTIYF
clone size: many; J gene: TRBJ1-6; D gene: -; V gene: TRBV20-1; CDR3 DNA: TGCAGTGCTAGGATAGGGCTCTATAATTCACCCCTCAACTTT; CDR3 protein: CSARIGLYNSPLNF
clone size: many; J gene: TRBJ1-2; D gene: -; V gene: TRBV12-3/TRBV12-4; CDR3 DNA: TGTGCCAGCAGCCCTACAGGGATCGTTGGCTACACCTTC; CDR3 protein: CASSPTGIVGYTF
clone size: many; J gene: TRBJ2-4; D gene: -; V gene: TRBV12-5; CDR3 DNA: TGTGCTAGTGGTTTCAAAAACATTCAGTACTTC; CDR3 protein: CASGFKNIQYF
clone size: many; J gene: TRBJ2-7; D gene: TRBD1; V gene: TRBV10-3; CDR3 DNA: TGTGCCAAAAGGGACAGGGCCGAGGGGGAGCAGTACTTC; CDR3 protein: CAKRDRAEGEQYF
clone size: many; J gene: TRBJ2-5; D gene: -; V gene: TRBV9; CDR3 DNA: TGTGCCAGCAGCGCACCGAGGGGAGTTGAGACCCAGTACTTC; CDR3 protein: CASSAPRGVETQYF
clone size: many; J gene: TRBJ2-5; D gene: TRBD1; V gene: TRBV7-2; CDR3 DNA: TGTGCCAGCAGCTTAGTCGACAGGGGTGGGGAGACCCAGTACTTC; CDR3 protein: CASSLVDRGGETQYF
clone size: many; J gene: TRBJ2-2; D gene: -; V gene: TRBV29-1; CDR3 DNA: TGCAGCGTTGACTCTGGCGCCACCGGGGAGCTGTTTTTT; CDR3 protein: CSVDSGATGELFF
clone size: few; J gene: TRBJ2-2; D gene: TRBD1; V gene: TRBV7-3; CDR3 DNA: TGTGCCAGCAGCCTAGCCGGGACAGTGAACACCGGGGAGCTGTTTTTT; CDR3 protein: CASSLAGTVNTGELFF
clone size: many; J gene: TRBJ1-2; D gene: -; V gene: TRBV14; CDR3 DNA: TGTGCCAGCAGCCAAGATCTGACATCCTATGGCTACACCTTC; CDR3 protein: CASSQDLTSYGYTF
clone size: many; J gene: TRBJ1-1; D gene: -; V gene: TRBV11-2; CDR3 DNA: TGTGCCAGCAGCTCACCCTACAGGGTCGGAACTGAAGCTTTCTTT; CDR3 protein: CASSSPYRVGTEAFF
clone size: few; J gene: TRBJ2-3; D gene: TRBD1; V gene: TRBV7-2; CDR3 DNA: TGTGCCAGCAGCCTCGGACAGGGTTGGGATACGCAGTATTTT; CDR3 protein: CASSLGQGWDTQYF
clone size: many; J gene: TRBJ2-2; D gene: -; V gene: TRBV5-8; CDR3 DNA: TGTGCCAGCAGCTTCAACGGGGCAAGCACCGGGGAGCTGTTTTTT; CDR3 protein: CASSFNGASTGELFF
clone size: many; J gene: TRBJ2-7; D gene: TRBD2; V gene: TRBV5-1; CDR3 DNA: TGCGCCAGCAGCGAGCCGGGACTAGCGGCCCTAGGCGAGCAGTACTTC; CDR3 protein: CASSEPGLAALGEQYF
clone size: many; J gene: TRBJ1-1; D gene: -; V gene: TRBV7-7; CDR3 DNA: TGTGCTAGCAGCTTAAAGCAGAACACTGAAGCTTTCTTT; CDR3 protein: CASSLKQNTEAFF
clone size: many; J gene: TRBJ1-5; D gene: -; V gene: TRBV7-2; CDR3 DNA: TGTGCCAGCAGCTACGGGGGGCAGGGTCAGCCCCAGCATTTT; CDR3 protein: CASSYGGQGQPQHF
clone size: many; J gene: TRBJ2-7; D gene: TRBD1; V gene: TRBV28; CDR3 DNA: TGTGCCAGCAGTTTATCCGGACAGGGGCGACTGGGCGAGCAGTACTTC; CDR3 protein: CASSLSGQGRLGEQYF
clone size: many; J gene: TRBJ2-1; D gene: TRBD2; V gene: TRBV6-5; CDR3 DNA: TGTGCCAGCAGTTACTCGACCTCAAGCGGGGATCGCAATGAGCAGTTCTTC; CDR3 protein: CASSYSTSSGDRNEQFF
clone size: many; J gene: TRBJ2-1; D gene: -; V gene: TRBV9; CDR3 DNA: TGTGCCAGCAGCGCAACCGGGACTGGCTACAATGAGCAGTTCTTC; CDR3 protein: CASSATGTGYNEQFF
clone size: many; J gene: TRBJ1-1; D gene: TRBD1; V gene: TRBV5-1; CDR3 DNA: TGCGCCAGCAGCTCATCAGGGGGCGCCTCGATGAACACTGAAGCTTTCTTT; CDR3 protein: CASSSSGGASMNTEAFF
clone size: many; J gene: TRBJ1-5; D gene: -; V gene: TRBV9; CDR3 DNA: TGTGCCAGCAGCGTAGGGTCAGGGCTTCAGCCCCAGAATTTT; CDR3 protein: CASSVGSGLQPQNF
clone size: medium-sized; J gene: TRBJ1-2; D gene: -; V gene: TRBV20-1; CDR3 DNA: TGCAGTGCTACAGGTAGTGGTGGCTACACCTTC; CDR3 protein: CSATGSGGYTF
clone size: -; J gene: TRBJ1-2; D gene: -; V gene: TRBV5-1; CDR3 DNA: TGCGCCAGCAGCGGGCTACAGGGCTTCTATGGCTACACCTTC; CDR3 protein: CASSGLQGFYGYTF
clone size: many; J gene: TRBJ2-1; D gene: -; V gene: TRBV7-2; CDR3 DNA: TGTGCCAGCAGCTTAACGGGGGCTCTCTCCTACAATGAGCAGTTCTTC; CDR3 protein: CASSLTGALSYNEQFF
clone size: many; J gene: TRBJ1-2; D gene: -; V gene: TRBV27; CDR3 DNA: TGTGCCAGCAGTTTACTTGCAGCGCCTGGCTATGGCTACACCTTC; CDR3 protein: CASSLLAAPGYGYTF
clone size: many; J gene: TRBJ1-2; D gene: TRBD1; V gene: TRBV18; CDR3 DNA: TGTGCCAGCTCACCTGGACAGGATGGCTACACCTTC; CDR3 protein: CASSPGQDGYTF
clone size: medium-sized; J gene: TRBJ2-3; D gene: TRBD2; V gene: TRBV7-2; CDR3 DNA: TGTGCCAGCAGCCGCGTGGCGGGAGTTACAGATACGCAGTATTTT; CDR3 protein: CASSRVAGVTDTQYF
clone size: many; J gene: TRBJ2-5; D gene: -; V gene: TRBV18; CDR3 DNA: TGTGCCAGCTCACTCCCGGGAGTCCAAGAGACCCAGTACTTC; CDR3 protein: CASSLPGVQETQYF
clone size: many; J gene: TRBJ2-7; D gene: TRBD1; V gene: TRBV10-3; CDR3 DNA: TGTGCCATCAACCCCGGGACAGGGGGACCCTACGAGCAGTACTTC; CDR3 protein: CAINPGTGGPYEQYF
clone size: medium-sized; J gene: TRBJ1-1; D gene: TRBD1; V gene: TRBV11-2; CDR3 DNA: TGTGCCAGCAGCCTACAGGGGTACACTGAAGCTTTCTTT; CDR3 protein: CASSLQGYTEAFF
clone size: many; J gene: TRBJ2-1; D gene: -; V gene: TRBV5-1; CDR3 DNA: TGCGCCAGCAGCTTGAGTAGGGGCTCTTACAATGAGCAGTTCTTC; CDR3 protein: CASSLSRGSYNEQFF
clone size: medium-sized; J gene: TRBJ2-7; D gene: -; V gene: TRBV12-3/TRBV12-4; CDR3 DNA: TGTGCCAGCAGTTTAAACTACGAGCAGTACTTC; CDR3 protein: CASSLNYEQYF
clone size: -; J gene: TRBJ2-7; D gene: -; V gene: TRBV11-1; CDR3 DNA: TGTGCCAGCAGCCACCTCTACGAGCAGTACTTC; CDR3 protein: CASSHLYEQYF
clone size: many; J gene: TRBJ1-1; D gene: -; V gene: TRBV7-9; CDR3 DNA: TGTGCCAGCAGCCTGGCTTGGGCGAACACTGAAGCTTTCTTT; CDR3 protein: CASSLAWANTEAFF
clone size: many; J gene: TRBJ2-7; D gene: -; V gene: TRBV3-1; CDR3 DNA: TGTGCCAGCAGCCAAGACAACCCCAGAGAGCAGTACTTC; CDR3 protein: CASSQDNPREQYF
clone size: many; J gene: TRBJ1-1; D gene: -; V gene: TRBV5-5; CDR3 DNA: TGTGCCAGCAGCTTGGATTGGGGGAGAACTGAAGCTTTCTTT; CDR3 protein: CASSLDWGRTEAFF